This T cell receptor (beta chain) came from a study of radiation and T cells in renal cell carcinoma. Looking at the study overall: Nephrectomy followed 15 Gy stereotactic body radiation by 4 weeks.

The study's findings and limits: From baseline, blood top tumor clonotypes peaked at 2 weeks post-radiation.

The repertoire was sequenced with immunoSEQ multiplex PCR; TCRdb's copy has only in-frame clones and lacks some. This sample yields 100,000 to 150,000 clones, of which 88% are seen a single time; approximately 6% belongs to the top ten. CDR1 and CDR2 from the germline V gene are SGHRS and YFSETQ. The CDR3 spans 14 residues. V was clipped by 4 bases and J by 4 bases; unmatched bases: 7. Time point given: blood 2 weeks post-SBRT. As to treatment: 15 Gy SBRT to primary tumor, nephrectomy 4 weeks later. Blood was sampled at baseline, 2 weeks and 4 weeks after SBRT. The tumor was a clear cell renal cell carcinoma. With respect to this clone: Its matching antigen is unknown.

This TCR was sampled from a woman aged 70-85 years with renal cell carcinoma. Sample: blood, taken from a patient whose treatment included radiotherapy and nephrectomy. This chain connects TRBV5-1 to TRBJ2-7; 8 positions agree with TRBD2. The CDR3 nucleotides read TGCGCCAGCAGCGTCAGCGGGGGAAGGTACGAGCAGTACTTC. Translating gives CASSVSGGRYEQYF. Full variable domain (missing parts from reference TRBV5-1 and TRBJ2-7): KAGVTQTPRYLIKTRGQQVTLSCSPISGHRSVSWYQQTPGQGLQFLFEYFSETQRNKGNFPGRFSGRQFSNSRSEMNVSTLELGDSALYLCASSVSGGRYEQYFGPGTRLTVT.